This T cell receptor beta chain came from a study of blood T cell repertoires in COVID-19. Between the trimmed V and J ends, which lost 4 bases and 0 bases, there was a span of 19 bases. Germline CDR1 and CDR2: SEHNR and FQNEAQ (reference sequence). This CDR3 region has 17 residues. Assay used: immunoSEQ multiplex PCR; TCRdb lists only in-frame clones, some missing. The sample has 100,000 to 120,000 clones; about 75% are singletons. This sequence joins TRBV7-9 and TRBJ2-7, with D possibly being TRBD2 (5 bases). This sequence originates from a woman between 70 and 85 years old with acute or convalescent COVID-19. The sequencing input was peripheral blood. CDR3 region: CASSSTSVTSGSYEQYF. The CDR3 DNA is TGTGCCAGCAGCTCTACCTCGGTAACTAGTGGCTCCTACGAGCAGTACTTC. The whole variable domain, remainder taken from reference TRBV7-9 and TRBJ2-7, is DTGVSQNPRHKITKRGQNVTFRCDPISEHNRLYWYRQTLGQGPEFLTYFQNEAQLEKSRLLSDRFSAERPKGSFSTLEIQRTEQGDSAMYLCASSSTSVTSGSYEQYFGPGTRLTVT.